This passage covers 23 T cell receptor beta chains from one sample sequenced in a study of OX40 agonist ivuxolimab in advanced cancers. TCRdb's table, derived via immunoSEQ multiplex PCR, lists solely in-frame clones and lacks some. The sample lists tens of thousands of clones, roughly nine tenths seen once, with 0.94% in the top ten. This sample comprised CD4+ or CD8+ T cells sorted from blood, obtained in a trial of the OX40 agonist ivuxolimab. These receptor sequences come from an adult with an advanced solid tumor such as melanoma, head and neck, liver or kidney cancer.

This chain links TRBV6-1 with TRBJ1-4, with D perhaps TRBD1 (6 bases). The V gene lost 5 bases and the J gene lost 4 bases, with 14 bases spanning the gap. Germline CDR1 is MNHNS and CDR2 is SASEGT. The CDR3 has 15 amino acids. The CDR3 protein is CASSQQQGVNEKLFF. The DNA for the CDR3 is TGTGCCAGCAGTCAACAACAGGGTGTTAATGAAAAACTGTTTTTT.

The chain uses TRBV9 and TRBJ2-1; TRBD1 agrees at 9 bases. CDR3 length equals 16 residues. Germline lookup yields CDR1 SGDLS and CDR2 YYNGEE. The trim removed 0 bases at V and 9 bases at J, leaving 10 bases unmatched. CDR3 residues: CASSVEWGQGVGEQFF. DNA for the CDR3: TGTGCCAGCAGCGTAGAATGGGGACAGGGTGTTGGTGAGCAGTTCTTC.

The rearrangement uses TRBV19 and TRBJ1-5, with 11 bases that match TRBD1. The CDR3 extends over 19 amino acids. Trimming removed 5 bases from V and 2 bases from J; junction bases left unmatched: 14. CDR1 LNHDA and CDR2 SQIVND come from the germline V gene (reference sequence). CDR3 loop: CASSPGTGGIYMGNQPQHF. For the CDR3, the DNA is TGTGCCAGTAGTCCGGGGACAGGGGGAATATATATGGGCAATCAGCCCCAGCATTTT.

This clone was found once. The chain combines TRBV9 with TRBJ2-5, with 7 bases aligning to TRBD1. Losses at the gene ends were 4 bases for V and 1 base for J; bases not matched to a gene: 7. CDR1 SGDLS and CDR2 YYNGEE come from the germline V gene. The CDR3 contains 15 residues. The CDR3 DNA reads as TGTGCCAGCAGCCCCAGACAGGGCCTCCAAGAGACCCAGTACTTC. Its translation: CASSPRQGLQETQYF.

The CDR3 here is CASSPMSGTSGRVSYNEQFF. CDR3 nucleotide sequence: TGCGCCAGCAGCCCCATGTCGGGGACTAGCGGGAGGGTCTCCTACAATGAGCAGTTCTTC. The rearrangement uses TRBV5-1 and TRBJ2-1, with TRBD2 identical over 16 bases. V dropped 4 bases and J dropped 0; count of bases not matched to a gene: 10. Germline values: CDR1 SGHRS, CDR2 YFSETQ. The CDR3 runs to 20 residues.

This chain joins TRBV11-2 and TRBJ2-7, with D tentatively TRBD1 (6 bases). Germline V CDR1 and CDR2: SGHAT, FQNNGV. V gave up 6 bases and J gave up 2 bases, with 14 bases separating them. The CDR3 is 14 amino acids. CDR3 sequence: CASSSAGQPYEQYF. CDR3 nucleotide sequence: TGTGCCAGCAGTTCAGCTGGACAGCCCTACGAGCAGTACTTC. The full variable domain, rest sourced from reference TRBV11-2 and TRBJ2-7, is EAGVAQSPRYKIIEKRQSVAFWCNPISGHATLYWYQQILGQGPKLLIQFQNNGVVDDSQLPKDRFSAERLKGVDSTLKIQPAKLEDSAVYLCASSSAGQPYEQYFGPGTRLTVT.

This chain joins TRBV15 and TRBJ2-5; D uncertain. The CDR3 extends over 12 amino acids. V lost 3 bases and J lost 3, with 5 bases in between. CDR1 is LNHNV and CDR2 is YYDKDF in the germline V gene (reference sequence). The CDR3 nucleotides read TGTGCCACCAGCAGGTCAAAAGAGACCCAGTACTTC. This sequence encodes CATSRSKETQYF.

This rearrangement joins TRBV5-4 to TRBJ2-1; TRBD1 matches at 8 bases. Germline V gene lookup returns CDR1 SGHNT and CDR2 YYREEE (reference sequence). Unmatched junction bases numbered 4, after V lost 2 bases and J lost 6 bases. The CDR3 extends over 14 amino acids. The CDR3 loop reads CASSFPQGANEQFF. The CDR3 bases are TGTGCCAGCAGCTTTCCCCAGGGGGCCAATGAGCAGTTCTTC.

The sample holds a few counts of this clone. The J gene is TRBJ2-2, the V gene TRBV9; D is undetermined. CDR3 size: 13 residues. V lost 3 bases and J 1 base, leaving 4 bases between the germline ends. Germline V gene lookup returns CDR1 SGDLS and CDR2 YYNGEE. The CDR3 DNA is TGTGCCAGCAGCGGGATGAACACCGGGGAGCTGTTTTTT. Residues: CASSGMNTGELFF.

The V gene is TRBV23-1, the J gene TRBJ1-5; 8 nucleotides line up with TRBD1. TRBV23-1 is classed as an ORF, of uncertain function. The CDR3 has 18 residues. V lost 1 base to trimming and J lost 7 bases; unmatched junction nucleotides: 15. CDR3 sequence reads: CASSQWQGAGSWEQPQHF. DNA of the CDR3: TGCGCCAGCAGTCAATGGCAGGGGGCAGGGTCATGGGAACAGCCCCAGCATTTT.

In this sample, this clone turned up once. This sequence joins TRBV30 and TRBJ2-1; the match to TRBD2 covers 9 bases. The CDR3 is 14 residues long. Germline assignment: CDR1 GTSNPN and CDR2 SVGIG (reference sequence). The ends lost 0 bases at V and 4 bases at J; junction bases unmatched: 1. The CDR3 sequence is CAWSVSGGYNEQFF. The CDR3 DNA follows: TGTGCCTGGAGTGTAAGCGGGGGGTACAATGAGCAGTTCTTC.

The chain uses TRBV6-5 and TRBJ2-3; D may be TRBD1 or TRBD2 (5 bases each). V shed 4 bases and J shed 4 bases, with 18 bases lying between them. CDR3 length: 16 amino acids. From germline, CDR1 is MNHEY and CDR2 SVGAGI. The CDR3 is CASSSLPGTLADTQYF. The CDR3 nucleotides read TGTGCCAGCAGTTCGCTTCCCGGGACCCTGGCAGATACGCAGTATTTT.

This chain uses TRBV4-1 with TRBJ2-7; the match to TRBD2 covers 11 bases. V lost 8 bases to trimming and J lost 3 bases; unmatched junction nucleotides: 12. The CDR3 totals 16 residues. The germline CDR1 and CDR2 sequences are MGHRA and YSYEKL. CDR3 in amino acids: CASWGVTSGVGYEQYF. For the CDR3, the DNA is TGCGCCAGCTGGGGAGTGACTAGCGGGGTTGGCTACGAGCAGTACTTC.

In this sample, this clone turned up once. The rearrangement links TRBV5-6 to TRBJ2-7; tentatively, D is TRBD1 (6 bases). This CDR3 comprises 14 residues. The V and J ends lost 4 bases and 0 bases respectively, with 11 bases between them. CDR1 and CDR2 (germline): SGHDT, YYEEEE. CDR3 coding DNA: TGTGCCAGCAGCACCCCAGGGGCCTCCTACGAGCAGTACTTC. This sequence encodes CASSTPGASYEQYF.

This chain joins TRBV20-1 and TRBJ1-2; D call uncertain. CDR1 and CDR2 from the germline V gene are DFQATT and SNEGSKA (reference sequence). V was shortened by 6 bases and J by 4 bases, with 6 bases between the two germline ends. The CDR3 length is 10 residues. The CDR3 spells CSAVSYGYTF. CDR3 DNA sequence: TGCAGTGCGGTGTCCTATGGCTACACCTTC.

This chain links TRBV10-3 with TRBJ2-1; D is perhaps TRBD1 (8 bases). The CDR3 runs 17 residues. The V and J ends lost 8 bases and 1 base respectively, with 21 bases between them. The germline CDR1 and CDR2 sequences are ENHRY and SYGVKD. The CDR3 coding sequence is TGTGCCATCGGGGGGACAGGATCTAGCGGTTCCTACAATGAGCAGTTCTTC. Residues: CAIGGTGSSGSYNEQFF.

This clone was counted a single time. V and J are TRBV30 and TRBJ1-2; D perhaps matches TRBD1 (5 bases). This CDR3 contains 13 residues. Looked up from germline, CDR1 is GTSNPN and CDR2 is SVGIG (reference sequence). Trimming stripped 2 bases from V and 7 bases from J, with 14 bases between. Here the CDR3 reads CAWSPGGAGGYTF. The CDR3 DNA reads as TGTGCCTGGAGTCCGGGAGGGGCGGGTGGCTACACCTTC.

The V and J genes are TRBV25-1 and TRBJ2-1, with 7 nucleotides matching TRBD1. Trimming at V came to 10 bases and at J to 9 bases, leaving 15 bases not matched to a gene. CDR1 and CDR2 (germline): MGHDK, SYGVNS. The CDR3 has 14 residues. The CDR3: CAIIQGMAWGEQFF. In DNA form, the CDR3 reads TGTGCCATCATACAGGGGATGGCATGGGGTGAGCAGTTCTTC.

The gene calls are TRBV2 and TRBJ1-4; no clear D gene. V dropped 6 bases and J dropped 4 bases, with 15 bases sitting between them. This CDR3 spans 15 amino acids. Germline V CDR1 and CDR2: SNHLY, FYNNEI. The CDR3 loop reads CASRLGPGSNEKLFF. CDR3 nucleotide sequence: TGTGCCAGCAGGCTCGGGCCAGGAAGTAATGAAAAACTGTTTTTT.

The rearrangement uses TRBV5-8 and TRBJ2-5; D gene ambiguous. The germline V and J ends were trimmed by 0 bases and 5 bases, with 11 bases remaining between them. CDR3 size: 14 residues. Germline V gives CDR1 SGHTS, CDR2 YDEGEE. The CDR3 sequence: CASSLGPDVETQYF. CDR3 DNA: TGTGCCAGCAGCTTGGGGCCGGATGTGGAGACCCAGTACTTC.

This chain connects TRBV10-1 to TRBJ2-5; D remains ambiguous. Germline V gene lookup returns CDR1 WNHNN and CDR2 SYGVQD (reference sequence). V lost 0 bases and J lost 5, with 4 bases in between. The CDR3 has 12 amino acids. The CDR3 DNA sequence: TGCGCCAGCAGTGAGTCGCTGGAGACCCAGTACTTC. Amino acids: CASSESLETQYF.

This clone was counted only a few times. Here the CDR3 reads CASSPQGTYEQYF. The CDR3 DNA is TGTGCCAGCAGTCCTCAGGGGACCTACGAGCAGTACTTC. The chain links TRBV28 to TRBJ2-7; maybe TRBD1 (6 bases). Trimming left V 5 bases short and J 2 bases short, with 10 bases between. Germline lookup yields CDR1 MDHEN and CDR2 SYDVKM. The CDR3 length is 13 residues. Together with reference TRBV28 and TRBJ2-7, the CDR3 gives the full variable domain: DVKVTQSSRYLVKRTGEKVFLECVQDMDHENMFWYRQDPGLGLRLIYFSYDVKMKEKGDIPEGYSVSREKKERFSLILESASTNQTSMYLCASSPQGTYEQYFGPGTRLTVT.

The rearrangement joins TRBV5-1 to TRBJ2-5, with TRBD1 matching 7 bases. The germline V gene has CDR1 SGHRS and CDR2 YFSETQ. The CDR3 totals 14 residues. The V and J ends lost 3 bases and 1 base, in that order; junction bases with no gene match: 3. As DNA, the CDR3 is TGCGCCAGCAGCTCGGGACAGACCCAAGAGACCCAGTACTTC. This encodes CASSSGQTQETQYF. The whole variable domain, remainder taken from reference TRBV5-1 and TRBJ2-5, is KAGVTQTPRYLIKTRGQQVTLSCSPISGHRSVSWYQQTPGQGLQFLFEYFSETQRNKGNFPGRFSGRQFSNSRSEMNVSTLELGDSALYLCASSSGQTQETQYFGPGTRLLVL.